The present T cell receptor beta chain was sequenced within a study of response to subunit inactivated influenza vaccine. This clonotype turned up a few times. What it binds is not known. The CDR3 consists of 15 residues. J gave up 9 bases and V 0 bases, and 1 base lay outside the gene matches. Germline lookup yields CDR1 SGHDT and CDR2 YYEEEE. TCRdb re-called the RT-PCR reads with MiXCR, one entry per CDR3 protein. The data hold 630,000 or so distinct CDR3 sequences, with about 15% observed a single time. Findings of the study overall: Authors suggested each seasonal influenza vaccination recruits few new T cells.

Sample: PBMCs from blood, taken 11 to 12 days after vaccination. The chain links TRBV5-6 to TRBJ2-1; TRBD2 agrees at 15 bases. The TCR was taken from a man aged 45-65 years who received an inactivated influenza vaccine. Here the CDR3 reads CASSLAGLAGGEQFF. CDR3 DNA sequence: TGTGCCAGCAGCTTGGCGGGACTAGCGGGAGGTGAGCAGTTCTTC. Together with reference TRBV5-6 and TRBJ2-1, the CDR3 gives the full variable domain: DAGVTQSPTHLIKTRGQQVTLRCSPKSGHDTVSWYQQALGQGPQFIFQYYEEEERQRGNFPDRFSGHQFPNYSSELNVNALLLGDSALYLCASSLAGLAGGEQFFGPGTRLTVL.